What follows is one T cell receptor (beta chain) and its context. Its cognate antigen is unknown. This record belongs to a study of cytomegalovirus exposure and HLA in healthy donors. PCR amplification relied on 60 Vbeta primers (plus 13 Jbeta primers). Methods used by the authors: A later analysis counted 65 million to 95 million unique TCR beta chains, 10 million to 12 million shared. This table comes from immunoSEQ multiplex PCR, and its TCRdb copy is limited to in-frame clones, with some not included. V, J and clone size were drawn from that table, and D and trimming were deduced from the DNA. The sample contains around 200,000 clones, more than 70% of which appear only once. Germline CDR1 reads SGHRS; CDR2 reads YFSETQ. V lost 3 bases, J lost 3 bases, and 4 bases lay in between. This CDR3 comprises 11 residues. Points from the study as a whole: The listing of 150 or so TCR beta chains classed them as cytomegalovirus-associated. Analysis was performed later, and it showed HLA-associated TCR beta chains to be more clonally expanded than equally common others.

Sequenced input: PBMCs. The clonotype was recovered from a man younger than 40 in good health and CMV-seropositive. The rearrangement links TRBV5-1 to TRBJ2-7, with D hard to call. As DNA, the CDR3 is TGCGCCAGCAGCTCGGGCTACGAGCAGTACTTC. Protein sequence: CASSSGYEQYF. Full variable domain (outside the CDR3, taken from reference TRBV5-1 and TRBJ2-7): KAGVTQTPRYLIKTRGQQVTLSCSPISGHRSVSWYQQTPGQGLQFLFEYFSETQRNKGNFPGRFSGRQFSNSRSEMNVSTLELGDSALYLCASSSGYEQYFGPGTRLTVT.